One sample yielded the 19 T cell receptor beta chains listed below, sequenced in a study of blood T cell repertoires in COVID-19 (dated by TCRdb to the early 2020s). To prepare the library, the immunoSEQ multiplex PCR assay was applied. Here the immuneACCESS table is served through TCRdb, limited to in-frame sequences with V and J called. Missing clones are a known gap in these copies; in checked studies unresolved V genes cover under half, and the rest lacks a known reason. For this sample the table gives 95,000 to 150,000 clones, of which about four fifths were detected only once. The ten largest clones take up about 4% of the sample. Material: peripheral blood. The receptors come from a woman of 80 years or more with acute or convalescent COVID-19.

In its sample, this clone was seen once. The J gene is TRBJ2-5, the V gene TRBV7-3, with D possibly being TRBD2 (6 bases). V was trimmed by 8 bases and J by 2 bases, leaving 15 bases between them. This CDR3 spans 14 amino acids. CDR1 and CDR2 (germline): SGHTA, FQGTGA. The CDR3: CASSPTSRQETQYF. CDR3 DNA: TGTGCCAGCTCCCCTACTAGCCGACAAGAGACCCAGTACTTC.

The CDR3 DNA sequence: TGTGCCAGCAGCAATACCGGGAGGACTACCGGGGAGCTGTTTTTT. Protein sequence: CASSNTGRTTGELFF. This rearrangement joins TRBV7-9 to TRBJ2-2; 7 positions match TRBD2. This CDR3 contains 15 residues. J was trimmed by 5 bases and V by 5 bases; bases with no gene match: 8. Germline values: CDR1 SEHNR, CDR2 FQNEAQ (reference sequence).

As DNA, the CDR3 is TGCGCCAGCAGCTTGGGGGCAGGGGGCTTCGGGGATGAGCAGTTCTTC. Protein: CASSLGAGGFGDEQFF. V and J are TRBV5-1 and TRBJ2-1, with 8 bases identical to TRBD1. Germline-derived CDR1 and CDR2 are SGHRS and YFSETQ. With V trimmed by 0 bases and J by 8 bases, 10 bases remained unmatched. The CDR3 totals 16 residues.

The chain combines TRBV28 with TRBJ1-2, with D possibly TRBD1 on 5 matching bases. The CDR3 length is 12 residues. V lost 3 bases and J lost 6, with 8 bases in between. Looked up from germline, CDR1 is MDHEN and CDR2 is SYDVKM. The CDR3 DNA follows: TGTGCCAGCAGTTTGCCAGGGAATGGCTACACCTTC. Its translation is CASSLPGNGYTF.

This chain joins TRBV28 and TRBJ1-4, with D possibly TRBD1 on 6 matching bases. The germline CDR1 and CDR2 sequences are MDHEN and SYDVKM. Trimming removed 2 bases at V and 8 bases at J, with 15 bases between. The CDR3 totals 15 residues. CDR3 sequence reads: CASSLVGAGQEKLFF. CDR3 nucleotides: TGTGCCAGCAGTTTAGTGGGGGCCGGTCAGGAAAAACTGTTTTTT.

The chain combines TRBV11-2 with TRBJ1-6; no definite D call. CDR1 and CDR2 (germline): SGHAT, FQNNGV. The CDR3 spans 14 residues. Trimming shortened V by 5 bases and J by 8 bases, and 13 bases separated the two germline ends. The CDR3 DNA sequence: TGTGCCAGCAGCGCCGACGGGAGCTATTCACCCCTCCACTTT. It is translated as CASSADGSYSPLHF.

This chain uses TRBV28 with TRBJ1-2; weak D call: TRBD1 (5 bases). V gave up 6 bases and J gave up 6 bases, with 26 bases separating them. Germline V gene data show CDR1 as MDHEN and CDR2 as SYDVKM. This CDR3 has 17 residues. The CDR3, as DNA: TGTGCCAGCAGACGCGGCAGGGTGGGCTTTGTGGAGCATGGCTACACCTTC. It encodes CASRRGRVGFVEHGYTF.

The rearrangement links TRBV6-5 to TRBJ2-1; 9 positions agree with TRBD2. J lost 4 bases, V lost 0 bases, and 4 bases had no gene match. Per the germline V gene, CDR1 is MNHEY and CDR2 is SVGAGI. CDR3 length: 16 residues. The CDR3 sequence: CASSYSIAGAYNEQFF. The DNA for the CDR3 is TGTGCCAGCAGTTACTCAATAGCGGGGGCGTACAATGAGCAGTTCTTC.

This clone was seen many times. The J gene is TRBJ1-2, the V gene TRBV7-9; the D gene is possibly TRBD1 (6 bases). The CDR3 length is 14 residues. Between the trimmed V and J ends, which lost 4 bases and 7 bases, there was a span of 16 bases. CDR1 and CDR2 from the germline V gene are SEHNR and FQNEAQ (reference sequence). CDR3 sequence reads: CASSSPRAGVGYTF. The CDR3, as DNA: TGTGCCAGCAGCTCACCACGCGCAGGGGTTGGCTACACCTTC. Full variable domain (rest looked up from reference TRBV7-9 and TRBJ1-2): DTGVSQNPRHKITKRGQNVTFRCDPISEHNRLYWYRQTLGQGPEFLTYFQNEAQLEKSRLLSDRFSAERPKGSFSTLEIQRTEQGDSAMYLCASSSPRAGVGYTFGSGTRLTVV.

The V gene is TRBV12-5, the J gene TRBJ2-7; possibly TRBD1 for D (7 bases). Germline CDR1 LGHNT, CDR2 FRNRAP. With 7 bases removed from V and 6 bases from J, the gap between germline ends came to 19 bases. The CDR3 has 14 residues. CDR3 in amino acids: CASDPLGQGGEQYF. The CDR3 DNA reads as TGTGCTAGTGATCCCCTTGGGCAGGGGGGCGAGCAGTACTTC.

The chain recombines TRBV9 with TRBJ1-4; 9 bases match TRBD1. CDR1 and CDR2 from the germline V gene are SGDLS and YYNGEE. Germline trimming cut 2 bases from V and 5 bases from J; bases unmatched to any gene: 1. The CDR3 is 14 residues long. The CDR3 protein is CASSVGTGNEKLFF. The CDR3 coding sequence is TGTGCCAGCAGCGTCGGGACAGGGAATGAAAAACTGTTTTTT.

The rearrangement joins TRBV10-2 to TRBJ2-7, with TRBD2 as a possible D gene (5 bases). CDR1 is WSHSY and CDR2 is SAAADI in the germline V gene. The CDR3 runs 15 residues. The V end was cut by 0 bases, the J end by 3 bases, with 12 bases between. CDR3 in DNA: TGCGCCAGCAGTGAGTCAGGCGGGCGGTTCTACGAGCAGTACTTC. It is translated as CASSESGGRFYEQYF.

Comment on this clone: At one of its ends the junction is not consistent with the germline gene, which may arise from a read error. This chain connects TRBV9 to TRBJ2-7, with 9 bases aligning to TRBD2. The CDR3 is made up of 17 amino acids. CDR1 and CDR2 from the germline V gene are SGDLS and YYNGEE. The DNA for the CDR3 is TGTGCCCGCAGCGTAGCGGGGGCGGGGGGGAGCTCCTACGAGCAGTACTTC. Protein: CARSVAGAGGSSYEQYF.

The V and J genes are TRBV7-8 and TRBJ1-5; 8 bases line up with TRBD1. Germline trimming cut 0 bases from V and 1 base from J; bases unmatched to any gene: 5. Germline loops: CDR1 SGHVS, CDR2 FQNEAQ. The CDR3 runs to 17 residues. This CDR3 reads CASSLAPRGRSNQPQHF. For the CDR3, the DNA is TGTGCCAGCAGCTTAGCCCCCAGGGGGCGAAGCAATCAGCCCCAGCATTTT.

This chain joins TRBV9 and TRBJ2-7, with D possibly being TRBD2 (5 bases). Germline-derived CDR1 and CDR2 are SGDLS and YYNGEE. V was pared by 0 bases and J by 5 bases, with 15 bases between. CDR3 length: 15 amino acids. As DNA, the CDR3 is TGTGCCAGCAGCGTAGAGCCGTACGGGATCGACGAGCAGTACTTC. Translating it yields CASSVEPYGIDEQYF.

This clone was seen only a few times. The J gene is TRBJ2-6, the V gene TRBV7-9, with D perhaps matching TRBD2 (6 bases). V was shortened by 1 base and J by 3 bases, with 7 bases between the two germline ends. This CDR3 has 15 amino acids. Germline CDR1 is SEHNR and CDR2 is FQNEAQ (reference sequence). The CDR3 region has the DNA TGTGCCAGCAGCTTAGGGGGAGGTGGGGCCAACGTCCTGACTTTC. Encoded protein: CASSLGGGGANVLTF.

This chain joins TRBV19 and TRBJ1-5; D perhaps matches TRBD1 (6 bases). V lost 8 bases to trimming and J lost 6 bases, with 14 bases between them. The CDR3 has 13 residues. Germline CDR1 reads LNHDA; CDR2 reads SQIVND (reference sequence). CDR3 loop: CASLGQLGQPQHF. The CDR3 nucleotides read TGTGCCAGTCTAGGACAGCTCGGTCAGCCCCAGCATTTT.

This clone was counted between two and nine times. The chain has TRBV9 and TRBJ2-7, with 9 bases aligning to TRBD1. This CDR3 is built from 17 residues. CDR1 and CDR2 (germline): SGDLS, YYNGEE. The V segment lost 4 bases and the J segment 2 bases; nucleotides outside the gene matches: 13. CDR3 sequence (DNA): TGTGCCAGCAGCCCCGGAGCGGGGACAGGGTTTGCCTACGAGCAGTACTTC. Protein product: CASSPGAGTGFAYEQYF.

The chain links TRBV28 to TRBJ1-5; 9 bases agree with TRBD1. The CDR3 is made up of 13 amino acids. Losses at the gene ends were 11 bases for V and 7 bases for J; bases not matched to a gene: 9. Germline-derived CDR1 and CDR2 are MDHEN and SYDVKM. The CDR3, as DNA: TGTGCCGGGGGGACAGGGATAATGCAGCCCCAGCATTTT. This encodes CAGGTGIMQPQHF. Using reference TRBV28 and TRBJ1-5 for the parts outside the CDR3, the full variable domain is DVKVTQSSRYLVKRTGEKVFLECVQDMDHENMFWYRQDPGLGLRLIYFSYDVKMKEKGDIPEGYSVSREKKERFSLILESASTNQTSMYLCAGGTGIMQPQHFGDGTRLSIL.